This T cell receptor (beta chain) emerged from a study of beta chain features in type 1 diabetes. With respect to this clone: What it binds is unknown.

Expressed TCRB transcripts were sequenced because the entire RNA isolate underwent reverse transcription. Sequencing used immunoSEQ multiplex PCR; TCRdb keeps in-frame clones, though not all of them. This sample yields a few hundred thousand clones, of which roughly a quarter are seen a single time; about 0.012% belongs to the top ten. Study results and limitations: A potential PCR bias toward shorter templates would be equal in patient and control samples. In every one of the four CD4+ subsets, TCRB CDR3s were moderately but significantly shorter in Type 1 diabetes patients.

All of the sorted populations showed purity greater than 98%. The sequenced sample consisted of naive CD4+ T cells from blood. This clonotype originated in a young woman with type 1 diabetes.

In DNA form, the CDR3 reads TGTGCCAGCTCGGGACAGTACACTGAAGCTTTCTTT. Protein: CASSGQYTEAFF. The rearrangement uses TRBV14 and TRBJ1-1; TRBD1 matches 7 bases. The junction had 3 bases not matched to a gene; V was cut back by 8 bases and J by 3 bases. The CDR3 has 12 residues. Looked up from germline, CDR1 is SGHDN and CDR2 is FVKESK.